The 10 T cell receptor beta chains below all came from one sample that was sequenced in a study of beta chain features in type 1 diabetes. Sequencing targeted expressed TCRB transcripts, as all isolated RNA had been reverse transcribed. Measured with immunoSEQ multiplex PCR; TCRdb has only the in-frame clones, and not every one. This sample has a few hundred thousand clones, with about 19% found just once. What was sequenced was naive CD4+ T cells from blood. The receptors originated from a woman aged 18-35 years in good health.

The gene calls are TRBV11-1 and TRBJ2-7; D possibly corresponds to TRBD1 (5 bases). Germline V CDR1 and CDR2: SGHAT, FQDESV (reference sequence). The germline V and J ends were trimmed by 4 bases and 1 base, with 17 bases remaining between them. The CDR3 is 16 residues long. The CDR3 is CASSSTSGALSYEQYF. The DNA for the CDR3 is TGTGCCAGCAGCTCAACCTCTGGGGCCCTTTCCTACGAGCAGTACTTC.

Comment on this clone: This same CDR3 is encoded by further DNA sequences in the sample. The J gene is TRBJ2-5, the V gene TRBV9, with D maybe TRBD2 (7 bases). The CDR3 extends over 14 amino acids. Germline V gene lookup returns CDR1 SGDLS and CDR2 YYNGEE. V lost 0 bases, J lost 2 bases, and 8 bases lay in between. The CDR3 spells CASSVEGGQETQYF. The CDR3 DNA is TGTGCCAGCAGCGTAGAGGGGGGGCAAGAGACCCAGTACTTC.

This clone has only a few counts. This sequence joins TRBV18 and TRBJ1-5; D is possibly TRBD1 (5 bases). Trimming left V 4 bases short and J 9 bases short, with 16 bases between. Germline lookup yields CDR1 KGHSH and CDR2 LQKENI. CDR3 length equals 14 residues. CDR3 sequence: CASSRDSSKGPQHF. CDR3 DNA sequence: TGTGCCAGCTCACGAGACAGTTCCAAGGGGCCCCAGCATTTT.

CDR3 amino acids: CASSQLPTGDQPQHF. As DNA, the CDR3 is TGCGCCAGCAGCCAGCTTCCGACAGGGGATCAGCCCCAGCATTTT. V and J are TRBV4-1 and TRBJ1-5, with 8 nucleotides matching TRBD1. Unmatched junction bases numbered 6, after V lost 3 bases and J lost 5 bases. The germline gives CDR1 MGHRA, CDR2 YSYEKL. CDR3 length: 15 amino acids.

CDR3 sequence (DNA): TGTGCCAGCAGCCCTTGGACAGGGGAAAATGAAGCTTTCTTT. It translates to CASSPWTGENEAFF. The chain links TRBV11-3 to TRBJ1-1, with 9 nucleotides matching TRBD1. Germline loops: CDR1 SGHNT, CDR2 YENEEA. V lost 5 bases and J lost 7; bases outside the gene matches: 8. CDR3 length equals 14 residues.

The gene calls are TRBV11-1 and TRBJ2-3, with D possibly being TRBD1 (5 bases). Trimming took off 5 bases at V and 1 base at J, with 16 bases between the two ends. Germline loops: CDR1 SGHAT, CDR2 FQDESV (reference sequence). The CDR3 consists of 16 residues. The CDR3 DNA follows: TGTGCCAGCAGCCCTTCCAGGGTGTCAGGCACAGATACGCAGTATTTT. Translating gives CASSPSRVSGTDTQYF.

CDR3 protein: CASSVGAGSTGELFF. CDR3 nucleotide sequence: TGTGCCAGCAGCGTAGGAGCGGGAAGCACCGGGGAGCTGTTTTTT. The chain carries TRBV9 and TRBJ2-2; 7 bases align to TRBD2. Trimming cost V 0 bases and J 4 bases; bases outside gene matches: 3. The CDR3 loop spans 15 amino acids. Germline CDR1 SGDLS, CDR2 YYNGEE.

The chain couples TRBV13 to TRBJ1-5, with D possibly matching TRBD1 (5 bases). V lost 4 bases, J lost 0 bases, and 16 bases lay in between. This CDR3 spans 17 amino acids. Per germline, CDR1 PRHDT and CDR2 FYEKMQ (reference sequence). The CDR3 protein is CASSSQGWGNSNQPQHF. CDR3 DNA sequence: TGTGCCAGCAGCTCTCAGGGTTGGGGAAATAGCAATCAGCCCCAGCATTTT. Together with reference TRBV13 and TRBJ1-5, the CDR3 gives the full variable domain: AAGVIQSPRHLIKEKRETATLKCYPIPRHDTVYWYQQGPGQDPQFLISFYEKMQSDKGSIPDRFSAQQFSDYHSELNMSSLELGDSALYFCASSSQGWGNSNQPQHFGDGTRLSIL.

The rearrangement joins TRBV4-2 to TRBJ2-1, with TRBD1 matching 7 bases. V trimming: 1 base; J trimming: 7 bases; junction bases outside the gene matches: 4. The CDR3 consists of 14 residues. The germline V gene has CDR1 LGHNA and CDR2 YNFKEQ. The CDR3: CASSQGQGPNEQFF. The CDR3 nucleotides read TGTGCCAGCAGCCAAGGACAGGGACCGAATGAGCAGTTCTTC.

CDR3 protein: CASGFSDRNNQPQHF. DNA of the CDR3: TGTGCTAGTGGTTTCTCTGACAGAAACAATCAGCCCCAGCATTTT. The rearrangement links TRBV12-5 to TRBJ1-5; a possible D gene is TRBD1 (5 bases). This CDR3 is 15 amino acids long. Trimming removed 3 bases from V and 3 bases from J, with 12 bases in between. Per germline, CDR1 LGHNT and CDR2 FRNRAP.